This T cell receptor (beta chain) was observed in a study of OX40 agonist ivuxolimab in advanced cancers. As for the study more broadly: Ivuxolimab was an agonistic, fully human IgG2 monoclonal antibody directed against OX40 (CD134), a costimulatory receptor. Intravenous ivuxolimab was administered to patients every 2 weeks at six dose levels: 0.01, 0.1, 0.3, 1.5, 3 and 10 mg/kg. Among the roughly 52 dose-escalation patients, about 19 had hepatocellular carcinoma, around 15 melanoma, 9 renal cell carcinoma and 9 head and neck cancer. The dose-escalation cohort was roughly 80% male with a mean age of about 54 years, ranging from roughly 23 to 80. Patients were allowed to have had prior anti-PD-1, anti-PD-L1 or anti-CTLA-4 therapy, and about 40% of the dose-escalation patients had been treated with checkpoint inhibitors. Partial responses occurred in three dose-escalation patients: two with cutaneous melanoma and one with hepatocellular carcinoma. Peripheral TCRbeta sequencing aimed to test whether ivuxolimab altered TCR sequence diversity and caused clonal T-cell expansion. The paper describes the monotherapy dose-escalation part (N = 52 patients) of the phase I trial of ivuxolimab. Beyond this particular receptor, the publication reports: Clonal expansion of both CD4+ and CD8+ blood T cells was observed from baseline to week 6 at doses 0.1 to 3.0 mg/kg. The antigen specificity of the peripheral T cells that underwent clonal expansion was not determined. On average, CD8+ T cells showed more expanded clones than CD4+ T cells after ivuxolimab. Low levels of normalized T-cell clonal expansion were also seen in some patients who did not respond. In partial responders in the 0.1-3.0 mg/kg groups, normalized peripheral clonal expansion was found to be among the lowest, especially among CD8+ T cells.

Genomic DNA was extracted from sorted cells for sequencing of the TCRbeta CDR3 region. TCRbeta CDR3 regions were sequenced using the immunoSEQ Assay. This immuneACCESS table, as held by TCRdb, lists in-frame sequences with V and J called but not all clones. Of the missing ones, under half trace to an unresolved V gene in checked studies; the others have no known cause. For this sample the table gives 20,000 to 25,000 clones, of which over 75% were detected only once. Of the sample, 15% to 20% is held by the ten largest clones. Patients with a history of autoimmune disease or receiving systemic immunosuppression were excluded from the trial. In every dose cohort, peripheral blood was drawn for TCR sequencing at baseline, cycle 4 day 1, and cycle 7 day 1. The samples were taken from a phase I, first-in-human, multicenter, open-label dose-escalation trial of ivuxolimab. Adults with locally advanced or metastatic melanoma, renal cell, hepatocellular, or head and neck squamous cell carcinoma were enrolled in the trial. Before TCR sequencing, CD4+ T cells and CD8+ T cells were sorted from peripheral blood as separate populations.

V and J lose 1 base and 3 bases, and a span of 7 bases separates them. Looking up the germline V gene (reference sequence) yields CDR1 SEHNR and CDR2 FQNEAQ. Its CDR3 holds 14 amino acids, cysteine through phenylalanine. Solely the CDR3 DNA is kept, with 42 bases framed from the first base. Worth noting for this clone: Which antigen it targets is not known. Base quality data are lacking; no much larger clone is found one base away.

The source is an adult with an advanced solid tumor such as melanoma, head and neck, liver or kidney cancer. The V gene is TRBV7-9 and the J gene is TRBJ1-5; TRBD1 is possibly the D segment (5 matching bases). The sample in question was CD4+ or CD8+ T cells sorted from blood, obtained in a trial of the OX40 agonist ivuxolimab. The bases are TGTGCCAGCAGCTTAGGGGGGATCAATCAGCCCCAGCATTTT. This gives the protein CASSLGGINQPQHF.